This is a list of T cell receptor beta chains from one sample in a study of cytomegalovirus exposure and HLA in healthy donors. TCRdb keeps only in-frame clones here, not all; method: immunoSEQ multiplex PCR. The sample carries approximately 150,000 clones, roughly 80% recorded once. The sequencing sample was made of PBMCs. The receptors were sampled from a man aged 35 to 55 in good health and CMV-seropositive. Each CDR3 is given with its conserved first and last residue. D genes are given only for firm matches. Clone size, where shown, is once, few, many, or a class for clones that have expanded.

cdr3_nt,cdr3_aa,j_call,clone_size,d_call,v_call
TGTGCCAGCAGCTTATTCACAGGGATTAGCACAGATACGCAGTATTTT,CASSLFTGISTDTQYF,TRBJ2-3,.,.,TRBV11-2
TGTGCCAGCAGGCGGGCTCAGAACGCGGATACGCAGTATTTT,CASRRAQNADTQYF,TRBJ2-3,.,.,TRBV2
TGTGCCAGTACGTTGGACACCGCAACTAATGAAAAACTGTTTTTT,CASTLDTATNEKLFF,TRBJ1-4,.,.,TRBV19
TGTGCCAGCAGTTTTCGGATGTCCCGGGACAAAACTAACTATGGCTACACCTTC,CASSFRMSRDKTNYGYTF,TRBJ1-2,.,.,TRBV27
TGTGCCAGCAGCTTAGAAAGGAGTCAGCCCCAGCATTTT,CASSLERSQPQHF,TRBJ1-5,.,.,TRBV11-2
TGTGCCAGCAGCTTTCCTCTGGCGGGAGGGACGGACACAGATACGCAGTATTTT,CASSFPLAGGTDTDTQYF,TRBJ2-3,few,TRBD2,TRBV5-4
TGTGCCAGTAGTATTGGCAGCGGGAGGGTCTACGAGCAGTACTTC,CASSIGSGRVYEQYF,TRBJ2-7,.,TRBD2,TRBV19
TGTGCCAGCAGTTTAGAACCGGTGGGGGCCAACGTCCTGACTTTC,CASSLEPVGANVLTF,TRBJ2-6,.,.,TRBV27
TGTGCCAGCAGCTTAGGGTCTAGCGGAACCTACGAGCAGTACTTC,CASSLGSSGTYEQYF,TRBJ2-7,.,TRBD2,TRBV7-6
TGTGCCACCACCGCACCCGGGACAGATACGCAGTATTTT,CATTAPGTDTQYF,TRBJ2-3,.,.,TRBV6-6
TGTGCCAGCAGCTTGGGGGAGGAGACCCAGTACTTC,CASSLGEETQYF,TRBJ2-5,.,.,TRBV5-6
TGCGCCAGCAGCCTCTTCAAACAGGGTAGCGAGCAGTACTTC,CASSLFKQGSEQYF,TRBJ2-7,.,.,TRBV4-3
TGTGCCAGCAGTTTACAAGCGGACAGCACCGGGGAGCTGTTTTTT,CASSLQADSTGELFF,TRBJ2-2,.,.,TRBV28
TGTGCCTGGAATGGGCTCTACAATGAGCAGTTCTTC,CAWNGLYNEQFF,TRBJ2-1,.,.,TRBV30
TGTGCCAGCAGCCGCAACGGAGGGAATCAGCCCCAGCATTTT,CASSRNGGNQPQHF,TRBJ1-5,.,.,TRBV11-2
TGCGCCAGCAGCTTGCGGAGGGGCGAGGGGACTAATGAAAAACTGTTTTTT,CASSLRRGEGTNEKLFF,TRBJ1-4,once,.,TRBV5-1
TGTGCCAGCAATCCCCAGGGTTGGGAGACCCAGTACTTC,CASNPQGWETQYF,TRBJ2-5,.,.,TRBV25-1
TGTGCCAGCAGTGATTGGGACAGGGGCAATCAGCCCCAGCATTTT,CASSDWDRGNQPQHF,TRBJ1-5,.,TRBD1,TRBV2
TGTGCCAGCAGTCCGCCGGACAGGGGTCCCACTGAAGCTTTCTTT,CASSPPDRGPTEAFF,TRBJ1-1,.,TRBD1,TRBV28
TGCAGCGTTGCTCCTAGGGGTTTGGACACCATATATTTT,CSVAPRGLDTIYF,TRBJ1-3,.,.,TRBV29-1
TGTGCCAGCTCACCATTTCGGCAGGGGAACACCGGGGAGCTGTTTTTT,CASSPFRQGNTGELFF,TRBJ2-2,.,.,TRBV18
TGTGCCAGCTTCAAAAACAGGGCTCCTTATGGCTACACCTTC,CASFKNRAPYGYTF,TRBJ1-2,.,.,TRBV21-1
TGCGCCAGCAGCTTGGCCGGGGGTCAGGGGGGCACTGAAGCTTTCTTT,CASSLAGGQGGTEAFF,TRBJ1-1,.,TRBD1,TRBV5-1